Below, one TCR beta chain is given with its context. The antigen remains undetermined. This entry comes from a study of identifying expanded T cells in peripheral blood. Study-level findings and limits: Two-week clone count variance significantly increased as total template count grew. Technical replicates showed about 1.2 changed clones; approximately 2 weeks about 16.4; four weeks 19.

Germline CDR1 reads SGHNT; CDR2 reads YYREEE (reference sequence). V dropped 0 bases and J dropped 5 bases, with 9 bases sitting between them. This CDR3 is 14 amino acids long. The repertoire was sequenced with immunoSEQ multiplex PCR; TCRdb's copy has only in-frame clones and lacks some. In the table there are around 120,000 clones, 75% to 90% of which are singletons. This receptor was taken from a person aged 18 to 70 in good health. The sample was blood. This chain connects TRBV5-4 to TRBJ1-5, with D perhaps matching TRBD1 (5 bases). CDR3 sequence (DNA): TGTGCCAGCAGCTTGGCCGGGACCTATCAGCCCCAGCATTTT. Translating it yields CASSLAGTYQPQHF.